The 25 T cell receptor beta chains listed next were all sequenced from one sample in a study of vaccination effects on CD4 cells after COVID-19. Using viral peptide pools, the ViraFEST assay grew out antigen-specific CD4+ T cells prior to sequencing. After more than 8 days in culture, the CD4+ T cells were isolated. The individual was infected with SARS-CoV-2 between March and December 2020, as confirmed by PCR. Some clones are missing from TCRdb's copy, which holds only in-frame ones; the method was immunoSEQ multiplex PCR. The data hold tens of thousands of clones, with over 65% observed a single time. What these receptors recognize is not known. The sequences come from CD4+ T cells from PBMCs cultured with HIV peptides, collected before COVID-19 vaccination. Subset in this sample: HIV-1 Nef peptide pool negative control/reference culture. The receptors derive from a human donor who had a prior SARS-CoV-2 infection.

The chain recombines TRBV5-6 with TRBJ2-3; TRBD1 might be the D (6 bases). Per germline, CDR1 SGHDT and CDR2 YYEEEE. This CDR3 is 15 amino acids long. Trimming shortened V by 4 bases and J by 2 bases, and 14 bases separated the two germline ends. The CDR3 region is CASSRQGPSTDTQYF. The CDR3 bases are TGTGCCAGCAGCAGGCAGGGGCCCTCCACAGATACGCAGTATTTT.

This sequence joins TRBV6-5 and TRBJ2-7; D possibly corresponds to TRBD1 (5 bases). Germline assignment: CDR1 MNHEY and CDR2 SVGAGI. Trimming cost V 5 bases and J 0 bases, with 14 bases left between them. This CDR3 region has 15 residues. The CDR3 DNA is TGTGCCAGCAGTAAAAAGACAGCTAGCTCCTACGAGCAGTACTTC. This codes for CASSKKTASSYEQYF.

This clone has only one observation. The chain employs TRBV7-2 and TRBJ2-5; D not resolved. The ends were cut back, 4 bases at V and 1 base at J, with 10 bases in the middle. This CDR3 contains 14 residues. CDR1 SGHTA and CDR2 FQGNSA come from the germline V gene. As DNA, the CDR3 is TGTGCCAGCAGCTCCGGACCGATCCAAGAGACCCAGTACTTC. As protein: CASSSGPIQETQYF.

The chain carries TRBV9 and TRBJ2-5; no firm D call. The CDR3 runs to 15 residues. V was shortened by 1 base and J by 0 bases, with 10 bases between the two germline ends. Germline CDR1 is SGDLS and CDR2 is YYNGEE. CDR3 amino acids: CASSVYGLNQETQYF. CDR3 DNA sequence: TGTGCCAGCAGCGTATACGGTCTTAACCAAGAGACCCAGTACTTC.

V gene TRBV2 combines with J gene TRBJ2-5; D is unresolved. Germline values: CDR1 SNHLY, CDR2 FYNNEI. Deletions cut 5 bases from V and 0 bases from J, with 7 bases between. CDR3 length equals 13 residues. The DNA for the CDR3 is TGTGCCAGCAGTAGGTACAACCAAGAGACCCAGTACTTC. This gives the protein CASSRYNQETQYF.

V gene TRBV3-1 (or the pseudogene TRBV3-2) combines with J gene TRBJ2-2, with D uncertain. Trimming pared 4 bases from V and 4 bases from J, leaving 13 bases between. CDR1 and CDR2 (germline): LGHDT, YNNKEL (reference sequence). CDR3 length equals 15 residues. The CDR3 coding sequence is TGTGCCAGCAGCCCAGGTGTCAGGAGCACCGGGGAGCTGTTTTTT. It yields the protein CASSPGVRSTGELFF.

This chain uses TRBV6-1 with TRBJ2-7; D may correspond to TRBD1 or TRBD2 (6 bases each). Germline V lookup: CDR1 MNHNS, CDR2 SASEGT. The CDR3 consists of 16 residues. The V end lost 0 bases, the J end lost 5 bases, and 17 bases lay between the germline ends. The CDR3 spells CASSEAKNRDLDEQYF. The CDR3, as DNA: TGTGCCAGCAGTGAAGCGAAGAACAGGGACTTGGACGAGCAGTACTTC.

The V gene is TRBV9, the J gene TRBJ1-4; D not resolved. The germline V gene has CDR1 SGDLS and CDR2 YYNGEE. The CDR3 consists of 13 residues. V lost 4 bases and J lost 8, with 12 bases in between. This chain's CDR3 is CASSTHISEKLFF. DNA of the CDR3: TGTGCCAGCAGCACCCATATCAGCGAAAAACTGTTTTTT.

J is TRBJ1-2 and V is TRBV28; TRBD1 is a possible D gene (5 bases). This CDR3 contains 14 residues. The germline gives CDR1 MDHEN, CDR2 SYDVKM. V was shortened by 8 bases and J by 3 bases, with 16 bases between the two germline ends. CDR3 bases: TGTGCCAGCGTTCAGGGTGCTGGGGACTATGGCTACACCTTC. Translated, it gives CASVQGAGDYGYTF.

The chain recombines TRBV19 with TRBJ1-1; maybe TRBD1 (6 bases). Germline V lookup: CDR1 LNHDA, CDR2 SQIVND (reference sequence). V was clipped by 6 bases and J by 6 bases, with 17 bases between them. This CDR3 has 14 amino acids. CDR3 sequence reads: CASSKIDRRSEAFF. The CDR3 nucleotides read TGTGCCAGTAGCAAAATTGACAGGCGGTCTGAAGCTTTCTTT.

This chain joins TRBV6-6 and TRBJ1-5; 9 bases align to TRBD1. V lost 5 bases and J lost 6; bases outside the gene matches: 5. The germline V gene has CDR1 MNHNY and CDR2 SVGAGI (reference sequence). The CDR3 extends over 14 amino acids. The CDR3 DNA reads TGTGCCAGCAGTAGTACAGGGGGCGGTCAGCCCCAGCATTTT. Its translation is CASSSTGGGQPQHF.

The chain has TRBV12-5 and TRBJ2-1; 15 bases line up with TRBD2. Unmatched junction bases numbered 10, after V lost 7 bases and J lost 3 bases. Germline values: CDR1 LGHNT, CDR2 FRNRAP. The CDR3 consists of 18 residues. The CDR3 sequence is CASDLGLAGGPFYNEQFF. In DNA form, the CDR3 reads TGTGCTAGTGACCTGGGACTAGCGGGAGGCCCTTTCTACAATGAGCAGTTCTTC. Drawing the rest from reference TRBV12-5 and TRBJ2-1, the complete variable domain is DARVTQTPRHKVTEMGQEVTMRCQPILGHNTVFWYRQTMMQGLELLAYFRNRAPLDDSGMPKDRFSAEMPDATLATLKIQPSEPRDSAVYFCASDLGLAGGPFYNEQFFGPGTRLTVL.

The table lists this clone with a few counts. The rearrangement joins TRBV7-8 to TRBJ1-2; D not resolved. The CDR3 has 13 residues. Trimming cost V 2 bases and J 8 bases, with 12 bases left between them. CDR1 is SGHVS and CDR2 is FQNEAQ in the germline V gene. This CDR3 is CASSLLAELGYTF. In DNA, the CDR3 is TGTGCCAGCAGCTTATTGGCGGAGTTGGGCTACACCTTC.

This clone was observed a single time. The chain joins TRBV4-1 to TRBJ2-2; D may be TRBD1 (6 bases). The length of the CDR3 is 14 residues. The germline V gene has CDR1 MGHRA and CDR2 YSYEKL. The germline V and J ends were trimmed by 0 bases and 6 bases, with 8 bases remaining between them. The CDR3 DNA reads as TGCGCCAGCAGCCAAGAACAGGGCGCCGGGGAGCTGTTTTTT. Amino acids: CASSQEQGAGELFF.

In DNA form, the CDR3 reads TGCAGCGTTGGGGGCCAAACCTACGAGCAGTACTTC. Protein: CSVGGQTYEQYF. The chain employs TRBV29-1 and TRBJ2-7, with D possibly being TRBD1 (5 bases). Germline-derived CDR1 and CDR2 are SQVTM and ANQGSEA. This CDR3 contains 12 residues. V dropped 4 bases and J dropped 2 bases, with 9 bases sitting between them.

V and J are TRBV5-1 and TRBJ1-1; no clear D. V was trimmed by 2 bases and J by 1 base, leaving 6 bases between them. CDR3 length: 13 residues. Germline V lookup: CDR1 SGHRS, CDR2 YFSETQ. CDR3 sequence (DNA): TGCGCCAGCAGCTTTATGAGGAACACTGAAGCTTTCTTT. Translated, it gives CASSFMRNTEAFF.

V and J are TRBV28 and TRBJ2-7; no clear D. V lost 2 bases, J lost 2 bases, and 16 bases lay in between. The V gene's germline CDR1 is MDHEN and CDR2 SYDVKM. This CDR3 has 16 residues. CDR3 nucleotide sequence: TGTGCCAGCAGTTTAGATACTGGGCTACCTACCTACGAGCAGTACTTC. Translating it yields CASSLDTGLPTYEQYF.

This chain connects TRBV30 to TRBJ2-7; a weak D match, TRBD1 (5 bases). V gave up 6 bases and J gave up 7 bases, with 16 bases separating them. Germline assignment: CDR1 GTSNPN and CDR2 SVGIG (reference sequence). CDR3 length: 12 residues. The DNA for the CDR3 is TGTGCCTGTCAGGGTCCTCTTCGGGAGCAGTACTTC. Translating it yields CACQGPLREQYF.

This chain uses TRBV29-1 with TRBJ1-4; no reliable D call. CDR1 and CDR2 (germline): SQVTM, ANQGSEA. This CDR3 has 16 residues. V was clipped by 3 bases and J by 8 bases, with 22 bases between them. CDR3 sequence: CSVEGSGFTAEEKLFF. The CDR3 nucleotides read TGCAGCGTTGAGGGTAGTGGTTTTACGGCGGAGGAAAAACTGTTTTTT.

The CDR3 coding sequence is TGTGCCAGTAGTAGCGCCAGAACTAATGAAAAACTGTTTTTT. Amino acid sequence: CASSSARTNEKLFF. The rearrangement uses TRBV19 and TRBJ1-4; D gene ambiguous. Per the germline V gene, CDR1 is LNHDA and CDR2 is SQIVND (reference sequence). The V end lost 4 bases, the J end lost 1 base, and 7 bases lay between the germline ends. This CDR3 has 14 amino acids. Looking up the rest from reference TRBV19 and TRBJ1-4 gives the full variable domain: DGGITQSPKYLFRKEGQNVTLSCEQNLNHDAMYWYRQDPGQGLRLIYYSQIVNDFQKGDIAEGYSVSREKKESFPLTVTSAQKNPTAFYLCASSSARTNEKLFFGSGTQLSVL.

This clone was observed a few times. The chain links TRBV7-2 to TRBJ2-1; D is undetermined. The CDR3 loop spans 14 amino acids. Trimming cost V 2 bases and J 6 bases, with 11 bases left between them. Germline CDR1 is SGHTA and CDR2 is FQGNSA. The CDR3 region is CASSLLSTPNEQFF. CDR3 nucleotides: TGTGCCAGCAGCTTATTAAGTACTCCCAATGAGCAGTTCTTC.

The J gene is TRBJ1-4, the V gene TRBV5-1; D might be TRBD1 (6 bases). There are 16 residues in the CDR3. V lost 4 bases to trimming and J lost 8 bases, with 21 bases between them. CDR1 is SGHRS, CDR2 YFSETQ, per germline. As DNA, the CDR3 is TGCGCCAGCAGCCCTCTTTTGGGGGCTAGATCGGAAAAACTGTTTTTT. It yields the protein CASSPLLGARSEKLFF.

The chain has TRBV7-2 and TRBJ2-2, with 7 bases that match TRBD1. CDR1 SGHTA and CDR2 FQGNSA come from the germline V gene. The CDR3 has 14 amino acids. J gave up 6 bases and V 3 bases, and 4 bases lay outside the gene matches. CDR3 nucleotides: TGTGCCAGCAGCTTCCAGGGGGTATCCGGGGAGCTGTTTTTT. Translating it yields CASSFQGVSGELFF.

V usage is TRBV5-8 and J usage is TRBJ2-1, with D unclear. CDR1 and CDR2 from the germline V gene are SGHTS and YDEGEE. The CDR3 sequence is 14 residues long. Trimming pared 4 bases from V and 6 bases from J, leaving 14 bases between. The CDR3 region is CASSPLRSPNEQFF. In DNA form, the CDR3 reads TGTGCCAGCAGCCCGCTGAGGTCTCCCAATGAGCAGTTCTTC.

The chain carries TRBV7-9 and TRBJ2-7; D unclear. V shed 5 bases and J shed 0 bases, with 8 bases lying between them. CDR1 and CDR2 from the germline V gene are SEHNR and FQNEAQ (reference sequence). The CDR3 extends over 13 amino acids. CDR3 in DNA: TGTGCCAGCAGCCGATTAGGCTCCTACGAGCAGTACTTC. This translates into CASSRLGSYEQYF.